This T cell receptor (beta chain) was retrieved from a study of tumor and adjacent non-tumor tissue in lung cancer (dated by TCRdb to the late 2010s). Some background on the complete study: By cancer type, the cohort comprised 11 to 12 adenocarcinoma patients, a couple of squamous cell carcinoma patients and 1 small cell lung cancer patient. Among the approximately 15 patients, ages ranged from roughly 30 to 85 years, roughly ten were men and 5 were women, and disease was TNM stage I to III. A total of fewer than 150 million productive TCRbeta reads were generated by sequencing, corresponding to an average of roughly 4 million reads per sample. Bulk TCRbeta repertoires were compared between lung tumor tissue and matched distant non-tumor lung tissue obtained from over 13 lung cancer patients. For each patient, one tumor sample and one normal lung sample were taken, giving under 35 paired specimens that underwent TCRbeta CDR3 sequencing.

V is shortened by 5 bases, J by 0 bases, and the region joining them spans 11 bases. Reading the germline V gene gives CDR1 SGHNT and CDR2 YENEEA. Measured from the cysteine to the phenylalanine, the CDR3 is 14 residues long. Only the CDR3 DNA is retained, 42 bases long and in frame from the first base. The library was generated by multiplex PCR. Sequencing was carried out with an Illumina HiSeq 2500. TCRbeta libraries were built by three rounds of nested PCR using primers (Table S4), following protocols modified from ARM-PCR. PCR products of 200-500 bp were gel-excised and purified with the QIAquick gel extraction kit before sequencing. On the authors' methods: Trimmomatic was used to clean the reads, FLASH merged the cleaned reads into complete CDR3 sequences, and MiTCR assigned the sequences to V(D)J germline segments. VDJtools was used to compute clonal diversity as the inverse Simpson's index. In-frame sequences without a premature stop codon were defined as productive reads. TCRdb trimmed public reads at Q25 via fastp, called clones via MiXCR and kept in-frame beta chains. Each entry merges the rows of one CDR3 protein and shows their most common DNA and genes. The V and J calls reflect TCRdb's pipeline rather than the authors' work. The sample table records about 200,000 distinct CDR3 sequences; approximately 74% of these occur just once. The top ten hold roughly 24% of the sample.

At least ten counts were recorded for this clonotype. The target of this receptor is not known. Base qualities were left out, and no much larger clone turns up one base away. RNA was isolated from bulk, unsorted tissue, and RNA quality was assessed with a NanoDrop ND-1000 and an Agilent 2100. Donors were newly diagnosed lung cancer patients admitted for thoracic surgery in China between August and November 2014, without prior chemotherapy. The study excluded patients who had received radiotherapy or chemotherapy before or who had another cancer at the same time. Surgical tissue pieces of roughly 1-2 cm3 were preserved in RNAlater solution and stored at -80 °C until use. Overall study results and their limits: Tumor tissue showed significantly higher TCR diversity (inverse Simpson) than normal lung tissue, at 431.37 vs 166.20 (P = 0.0075, Mann-Whitney U test). The sequencing platform is not named in the methods, and unique molecular identifiers are not mentioned. Only about 15 patients were in the cohort, and the authors stated that larger samples and more detailed clinical data are needed. Because peripheral blood was not sequenced, the blood TCRbeta repertoires of the lung cancer patients in the study went unexamined. The top 100 clones made up a significantly larger cumulative share of the repertoire in normal lung than in tumor tissue. Significantly higher TCR diversity was found in younger patients, and higher tumor TCR diversity was associated with shorter overall and disease-free survival.

The V and J segments used are TRBV11-3 and TRBJ2-7, with the D gene possibly TRBD1 or TRBD2, each one fitting 5 bases. The source is a man between 60 and 75 years old with non-small cell lung cancer. The sequenced sample consisted of lung tumor tissue. The CDR3 is CASSRGRTSYEQYF. The nucleotide sequence is given as TGTGCCAGCAGCCGGGGACGGACCTCCTACGAGCAGTACTTC.